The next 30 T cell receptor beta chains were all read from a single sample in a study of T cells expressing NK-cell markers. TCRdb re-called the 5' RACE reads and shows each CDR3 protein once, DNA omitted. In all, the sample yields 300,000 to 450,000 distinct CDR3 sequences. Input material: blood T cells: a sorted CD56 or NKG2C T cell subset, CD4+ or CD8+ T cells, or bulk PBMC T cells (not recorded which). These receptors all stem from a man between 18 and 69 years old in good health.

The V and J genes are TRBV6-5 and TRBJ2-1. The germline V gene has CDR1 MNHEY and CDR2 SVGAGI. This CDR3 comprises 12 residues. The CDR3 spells CASSYSGLEQFF.

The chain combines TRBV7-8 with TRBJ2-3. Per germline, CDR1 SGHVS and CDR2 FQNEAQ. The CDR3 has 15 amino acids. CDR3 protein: CASSLRDRNRYTQYF.

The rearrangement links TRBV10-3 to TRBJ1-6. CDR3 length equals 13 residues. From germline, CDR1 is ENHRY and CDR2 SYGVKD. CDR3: CAISAQAVSPLHF.

The CDR3 sequence is CASSVAPGRHYNEQFF. The chain employs TRBV9 and TRBJ2-1; TCRdb outputs TRBD1, but without DNA this stays unchecked. Germline V gene lookup returns CDR1 SGDLS and CDR2 YYNGEE. CDR3 length: 16 residues. The entire variable domain, with the rest obtained from reference TRBV9 and TRBJ2-1, is as follows: DSGVTQTPKHLITATGQRVTLRCSPRSGDLSVYWYQQSLDQGLQFLIQYYNGEERAKGNILERFSAQQFPDLHSELNLSSLELGDSALYFCASSVAPGRHYNEQFFGPGTRLTVL.

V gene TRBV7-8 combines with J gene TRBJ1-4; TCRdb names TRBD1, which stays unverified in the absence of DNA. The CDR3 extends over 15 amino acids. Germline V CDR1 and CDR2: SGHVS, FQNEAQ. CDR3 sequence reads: CASSPVAGAGEKLFF. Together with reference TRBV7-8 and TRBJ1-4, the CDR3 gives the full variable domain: GAGVSQSPRYKVAKRGQDVALRCDPISGHVSLFWYQQALGQGPEFLTYFQNEAQLDKSGLPSDRFFAERPEGSVSTLKIQRTQQEDSAVYLCASSPVAGAGEKLFFGSGTQLSVL.

Here the CDR3 reads CASSKGSMGARHIQYF. The chain employs TRBV18 and TRBJ2-4; TCRdb designates TRBD1, a call that cannot be tested without DNA. Germline V gene sequence: CDR1 KGHSH, CDR2 LQKENI. There are 16 residues in the CDR3.

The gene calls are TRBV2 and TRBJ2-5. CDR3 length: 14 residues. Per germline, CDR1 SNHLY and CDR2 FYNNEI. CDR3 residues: CASSEARVTETQYF.

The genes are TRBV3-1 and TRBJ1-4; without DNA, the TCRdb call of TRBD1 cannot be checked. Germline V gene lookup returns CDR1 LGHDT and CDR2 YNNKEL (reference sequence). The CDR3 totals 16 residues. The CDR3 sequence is CASSRVGRATNEKLFF.

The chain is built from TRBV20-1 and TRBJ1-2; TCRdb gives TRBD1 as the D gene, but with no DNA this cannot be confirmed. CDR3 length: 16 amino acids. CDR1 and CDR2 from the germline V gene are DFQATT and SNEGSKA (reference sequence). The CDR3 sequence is CSAQAVAGAGNYGYTF.

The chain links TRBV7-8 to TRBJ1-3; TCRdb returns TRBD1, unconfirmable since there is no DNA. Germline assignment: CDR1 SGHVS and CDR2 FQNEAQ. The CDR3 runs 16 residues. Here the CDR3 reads CASSLSLGGSGNTIYF.

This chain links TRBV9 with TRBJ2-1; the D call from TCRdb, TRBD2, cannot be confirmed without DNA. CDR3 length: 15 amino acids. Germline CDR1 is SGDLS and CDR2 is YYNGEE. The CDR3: CASSVGYGGAHEQFF.

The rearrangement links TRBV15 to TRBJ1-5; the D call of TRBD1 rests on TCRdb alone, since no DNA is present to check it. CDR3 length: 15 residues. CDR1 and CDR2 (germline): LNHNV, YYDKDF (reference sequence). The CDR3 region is CASHRDSYSNQPQHF.

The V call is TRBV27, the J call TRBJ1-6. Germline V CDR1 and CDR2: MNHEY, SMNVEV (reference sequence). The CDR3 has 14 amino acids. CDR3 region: CASSLWTGNSPLHF.

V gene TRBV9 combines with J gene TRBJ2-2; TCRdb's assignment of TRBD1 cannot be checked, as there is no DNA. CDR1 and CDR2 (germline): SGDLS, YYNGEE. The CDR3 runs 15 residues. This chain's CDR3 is CASSTGQGSTGELFF.

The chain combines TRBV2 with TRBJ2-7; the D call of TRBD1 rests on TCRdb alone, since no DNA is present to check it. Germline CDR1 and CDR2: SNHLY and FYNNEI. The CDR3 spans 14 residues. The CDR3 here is CASSLDSLDYEQYF.

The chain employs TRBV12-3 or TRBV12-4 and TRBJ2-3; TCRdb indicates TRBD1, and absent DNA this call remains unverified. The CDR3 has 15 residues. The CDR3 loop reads CASTNQGQGSDTQYF.

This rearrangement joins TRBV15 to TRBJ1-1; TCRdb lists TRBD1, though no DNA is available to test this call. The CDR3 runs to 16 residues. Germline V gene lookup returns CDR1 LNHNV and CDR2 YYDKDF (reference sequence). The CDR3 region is CATSRDLGQGNTEAFF.

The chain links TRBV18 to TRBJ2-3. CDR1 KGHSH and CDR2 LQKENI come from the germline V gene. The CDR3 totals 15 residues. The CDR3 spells CASSPPGVLGDTQYF.

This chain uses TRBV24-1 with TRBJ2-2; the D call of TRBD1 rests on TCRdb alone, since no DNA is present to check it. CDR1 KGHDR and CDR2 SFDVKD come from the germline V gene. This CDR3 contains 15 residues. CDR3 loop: CATSDRQGATGELFF.

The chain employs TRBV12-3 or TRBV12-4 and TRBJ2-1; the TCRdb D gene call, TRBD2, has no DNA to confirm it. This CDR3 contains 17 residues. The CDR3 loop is CASTRGLVGGSYNEQFF.

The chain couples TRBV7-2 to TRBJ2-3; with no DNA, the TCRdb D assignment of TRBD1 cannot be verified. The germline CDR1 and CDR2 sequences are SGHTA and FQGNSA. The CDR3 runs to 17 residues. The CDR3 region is CASSFGSGAARTDTQYF.

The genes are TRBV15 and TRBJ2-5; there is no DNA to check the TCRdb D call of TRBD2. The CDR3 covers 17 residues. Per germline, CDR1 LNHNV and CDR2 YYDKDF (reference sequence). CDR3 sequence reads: CATSGSIRESGVGTQYF. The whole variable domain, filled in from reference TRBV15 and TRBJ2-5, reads DAMVIQNPRYQVTQFGKPVTLSCSQTLNHNVMYWYQQKSSQAPKLLFHYYDKDFNNEADTPDNFQSRRPNTSFCFLDIRSPGLGDTAMYLCATSGSIRESGVGTQYFGPGTRLLVL.

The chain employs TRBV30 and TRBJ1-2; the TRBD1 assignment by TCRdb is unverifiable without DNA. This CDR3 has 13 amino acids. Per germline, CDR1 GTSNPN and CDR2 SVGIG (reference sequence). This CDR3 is CAWSPGQLYGYTF.

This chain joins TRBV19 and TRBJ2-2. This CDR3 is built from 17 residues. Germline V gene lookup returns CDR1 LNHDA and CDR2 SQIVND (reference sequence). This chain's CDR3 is CASSAMSGSSNTGELFF.

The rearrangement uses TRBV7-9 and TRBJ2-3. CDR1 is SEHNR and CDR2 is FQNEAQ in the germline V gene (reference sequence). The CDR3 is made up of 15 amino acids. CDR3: CASSFSNLPTDTQYF. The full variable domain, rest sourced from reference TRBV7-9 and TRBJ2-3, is DTGVSQNPRHKITKRGQNVTFRCDPISEHNRLYWYRQTLGQGPEFLTYFQNEAQLEKSRLLSDRFSAERPKGSFSTLEIQRTEQGDSAMYLCASSFSNLPTDTQYFGPGTRLTVL.

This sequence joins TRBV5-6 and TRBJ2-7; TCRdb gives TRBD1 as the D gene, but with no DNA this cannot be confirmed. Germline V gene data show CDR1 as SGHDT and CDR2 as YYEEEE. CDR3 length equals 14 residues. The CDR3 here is CASSLQPGQGARYF.

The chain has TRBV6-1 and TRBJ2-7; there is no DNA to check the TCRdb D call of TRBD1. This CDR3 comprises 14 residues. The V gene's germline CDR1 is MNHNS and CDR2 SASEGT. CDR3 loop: CASSARQGTYEQYF.

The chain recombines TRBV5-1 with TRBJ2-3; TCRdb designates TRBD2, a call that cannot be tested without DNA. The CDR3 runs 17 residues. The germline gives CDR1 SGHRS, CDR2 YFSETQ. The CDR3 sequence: CASSWRGLAGESDTQYF.

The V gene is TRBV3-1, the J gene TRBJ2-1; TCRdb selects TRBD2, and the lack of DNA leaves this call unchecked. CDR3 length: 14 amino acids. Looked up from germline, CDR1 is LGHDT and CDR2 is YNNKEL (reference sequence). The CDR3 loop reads CASSQRLAGDGQFF.

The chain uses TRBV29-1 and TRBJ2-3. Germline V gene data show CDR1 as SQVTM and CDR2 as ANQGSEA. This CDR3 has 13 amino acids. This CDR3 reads CSVVFTLTDTQYF.